The 13 T cell receptor beta chains below were found in one sample sequenced in a study of blood T cell repertoires in COVID-19. Measured with immunoSEQ multiplex PCR; TCRdb has only the in-frame clones, and not every one. Among fewer than 200,000 clones listed, roughly 87% were seen once. Input material: peripheral blood. The receptors shown here come from a woman in her seventies with COVID-19, enrolled during active disease.

This clone was picked up many times. The chain uses TRBV30 and TRBJ1-1; 7 bases agree with TRBD1. CDR1 and CDR2 (germline): GTSNPN, SVGIG (reference sequence). This CDR3 spans 13 amino acids. V dropped 8 bases and J dropped 1; count of bases not matched to a gene: 7. Written as DNA, the CDR3 is TGTGCCCGCCAAGGACAGGAGAACACTGAAGCTTTCTTT. It encodes CARQGQENTEAFF.

The chain uses TRBV18 and TRBJ1-2; 8 bases agree with TRBD1. The junction had 10 bases not matched to a gene; V was cut back by 3 bases and J by 1 base. The CDR3 sequence is 17 residues long. Germline V CDR1 and CDR2: KGHSH, LQKENI. CDR3 DNA sequence: TGTGCCAGCTCACCCTTCCTCCCCGGACAGGGTAACTATGGCTACACCTTC. Encoded protein: CASSPFLPGQGNYGYTF.

The chain combines TRBV27 with TRBJ1-5; TRBD1 aligns across 10 bases. The ends lost 6 bases at V and 7 bases at J; junction bases unmatched: 6. Looked up from germline, CDR1 is MNHEY and CDR2 is SMNVEV (reference sequence). The CDR3 runs 14 residues. The DNA of the CDR3 is TGTGCCAGCAGAGGGACAGGGGCAGGGCAGCCCCAGCATTTT. Residues: CASRGTGAGQPQHF.

The J gene is TRBJ1-1, the V gene TRBV28; D uncertain. CDR3 size: 12 residues. Trimming pared 3 bases from V and 10 bases from J, leaving 12 bases between. In germline, CDR1 is MDHEN, CDR2 SYDVKM. The CDR3 region is CASSFYLYGAFF. Written as DNA, the CDR3 is TGTGCCAGCAGTTTCTACCTTTACGGAGCTTTCTTT.

The table lists this clone with a count of one. The chain combines TRBV5-5 with TRBJ1-1; no firm D call. CDR3 length: 15 amino acids. The ends were cut back, 0 bases at V and 4 bases at J, with 13 bases in the middle. Germline V gives CDR1 SGHKS, CDR2 YYEKEE (reference sequence). This CDR3 reads CASSLAPTEPTEAFF. DNA of the CDR3: TGTGCCAGCAGCTTGGCTCCGACTGAGCCCACTGAAGCTTTCTTT. Full variable domain (remainder filled in from reference TRBV5-5 and TRBJ1-1): DAGVTQSPTHLIKTRGQQVTLRCSPISGHKSVSWYQQVLGQGPQFIFQYYEKEERGRGNFPDRFSARQFPNYSSELNVNALLLGDSALYLCASSLAPTEPTEAFFGQGTRLTVV.

The chain uses TRBV19 and TRBJ2-1; D remains ambiguous. The CDR3 spans 17 residues. Germline V CDR1 and CDR2: LNHDA, SQIVND (reference sequence). V lost 3 bases and J lost 0, with 15 bases in between. CDR3 amino acids: CASSIGLGFSSYNEQFF. Written as DNA, the CDR3 is TGTGCCAGTAGTATTGGGTTGGGCTTTAGCTCCTACAATGAGCAGTTCTTC.

V usage is TRBV7-2 and J usage is TRBJ2-7, with a tentative D call TRBD2 (6 bases). Trimming stripped 0 bases from V and 0 bases from J, with 15 bases between. Per the germline V gene, CDR1 is SGHTA and CDR2 is FQGNSA. This CDR3 is 17 amino acids long. CDR3 bases: TGTGCCAGCAGCTTAGCAGAGCGCGCGGGAAACTCCTACGAGCAGTACTTC. Translating it yields CASSLAERAGNSYEQYF. Variable domain in full (rest from reference TRBV7-2 and TRBJ2-7): GAGVSQSPSNKVTEKGKDVELRCDPISGHTALYWYRQSLGQGLEFLIYFQGNSAPDKSGLPSDRFSAERTGGSVSTLTIQRTQQEDSAVYLCASSLAERAGNSYEQYFGPGTRLTVT.

V usage is TRBV19 and J usage is TRBJ2-5; D possibly corresponds to TRBD1 (5 bases). V dropped 5 bases and J dropped 1 base, with 11 bases sitting between them. The CDR3 loop spans 14 amino acids. Germline values: CDR1 LNHDA, CDR2 SQIVND (reference sequence). The CDR3 DNA is TGTGCCAGTAGTGCTCGACAGTCCCAAGAGACCCAGTACTTC. It encodes CASSARQSQETQYF. The full variable domain, in which reference TRBV19 and TRBJ2-5 provide the parts outside the CDR3, is DGGITQSPKYLFRKEGQNVTLSCEQNLNHDAMYWYRQDPGQGLRLIYYSQIVNDFQKGDIAEGYSVSREKKESFPLTVTSAQKNPTAFYLCASSARQSQETQYFGPGTRLLVL.

This clone occurred once. The chain recombines TRBV28 with TRBJ1-1, with D unclear. Trimming pared 8 bases from V and 0 bases from J, leaving 7 bases between. The V gene's germline CDR1 is MDHEN and CDR2 SYDVKM. CDR3 length: 12 amino acids. Here the CDR3 DNA reads TGTGCCAGCTTCCAAATGAACACTGAAGCTTTCTTT. It yields the protein CASFQMNTEAFF.

The rearrangement joins TRBV19 to TRBJ2-1; D ambiguous. The CDR3 sequence is 14 residues long. The germline gives CDR1 LNHDA, CDR2 SQIVND (reference sequence). Between the trimmed V and J ends, which lost 6 bases and 3 bases, there was a span of 12 bases. The CDR3 loop reads CASRKRHNYNEQFF. CDR3 coding DNA: TGTGCCAGTAGGAAGAGACATAACTACAATGAGCAGTTCTTC.

The chain has TRBV21-1 and TRBJ2-3; TRBD1, the table's D call, was not compared with the DNA. TRBV21-1 is assigned pseudogene status. The length of the CDR3 is 16 residues. CDR3 protein: CASRGQTGTESHTQYF. CDR3 bases: TGTGCCAGCAGAGGTCAGACAGGGACCGAAAGTCATACGCAGTATTTT.

This chain connects TRBV27 to TRBJ2-3; 8 positions match TRBD1. From germline, CDR1 is MNHEY and CDR2 SMNVEV (reference sequence). With V trimmed by 5 bases and J by 4 bases, 2 bases remained unmatched. The CDR3 is made up of 13 amino acids. CDR3 in amino acids: CASSLQGADTQYF. In nucleotides, the CDR3 is TGTGCCAGCAGTCTACAGGGGGCAGATACGCAGTATTTT.

The chain uses TRBV2 and TRBJ1-1, with D perhaps matching TRBD1 (6 bases). The CDR3 covers 13 residues. The V and J ends lost 6 bases and 6 bases respectively, with 14 bases between them. Germline V lookup: CDR1 SNHLY, CDR2 FYNNEI. CDR3 coding DNA: TGTGCCAGCAGCGGGACACTGGGCGCTGAAGCTTTCTTT. It specifies CASSGTLGAEAFF.